These 13 T cell receptor beta chains were all obtained from the same sample, sequenced in a study of response to subunit inactivated influenza vaccine. TCRdb itself ran the RT-PCR reads through MiXCR, one entry per CDR3 protein. The data show approximately 500,000 distinct CDR3 sequences, 12% to 15% seen once. The sample here was PBMCs from blood, taken about 11 days after vaccination. Receptors originate from a man aged 50-60 years who received an inactivated influenza vaccine.

A few counts support this clonotype. The genes are TRBV11-2 and TRBJ2-3, with TRBD2 matching over 8 bases. Germline loops: CDR1 SGHAT, CDR2 FQNNGV. This CDR3 is 13 amino acids long. V lost 8 bases and J lost 3; bases outside the gene matches: 4. CDR3 in amino acids: CASGGGRTDTQYF. CDR3 nucleotides: TGTGCCAGCGGCGGCGGGAGGACAGATACGCAGTATTTT.

This chain uses TRBV4-3 with TRBJ2-1; D unclear. The CDR3 length is 17 residues. Trimming cost V 2 bases and J 7 bases, with 21 bases left between them. Germline CDR1 and CDR2: LGHNA and YSLEER. The CDR3 DNA is TGCGCCAGCAGCCAACAACCACCAACTTATACCGGGAATGAGCAGTTCTTC. It translates to CASSQQPPTYTGNEQFF.

The chain recombines TRBV28 with TRBJ2-1; weak D call: TRBD1 (5 bases). This CDR3 is 15 amino acids long. Germline assignment: CDR1 MDHEN and CDR2 SYDVKM. Trimming took 5 bases from V and 7 from J, leaving 18 bases between them. CDR3 in DNA: TGTGCCAGCAGTCCGTTTAAGGGGCGTGGGAATGAGCAGTTCTTC. Encoded protein: CASSPFKGRGNEQFF.

This clonotype showed up many times. This rearrangement joins TRBV20-1 to TRBJ2-2; no reliable D call. The CDR3 is made up of 14 amino acids. CDR1 DFQATT and CDR2 SNEGSKA come from the germline V gene (reference sequence). V was cut by 0 bases and J by 6 bases, with 11 bases left in between. The CDR3 region has the DNA TGCAGTGCTAGAGATAGCTTCTACGCCGGGGAGCTGTTTTTT. Residues: CSARDSFYAGELFF.

This chain connects TRBV11-1 to TRBJ2-7; the match to TRBD2 covers 13 bases. Trimming cost V 10 bases and J 2 bases; bases outside gene matches: 17. Per the germline V gene, CDR1 is SGHAT and CDR2 is FQDESV (reference sequence). The CDR3 totals 18 residues. DNA for the CDR3: TGTGCCACCGGCCCTGGGACTAGCGGGATGGTTGTAGCCTACGAGCAGTACTTC. Translating gives CATGPGTSGMVVAYEQYF.

The chain couples TRBV5-6 to TRBJ2-1; 9 positions match TRBD2. V trimming: 4 bases; J trimming: 9 bases; junction bases outside the gene matches: 11. Germline V CDR1 and CDR2: SGHDT, YYEEEE. This CDR3 is built from 15 residues. This chain's CDR3 is CASSQTGTSMSEQFF. The CDR3 region has the DNA TGTGCCAGCAGCCAGACCGGGACTAGCATGAGTGAGCAGTTCTTC. Variable domain in full (rest from reference TRBV5-6 and TRBJ2-1): DAGVTQSPTHLIKTRGQQVTLRCSPKSGHDTVSWYQQALGQGPQFIFQYYEEEERQRGNFPDRFSGHQFPNYSSELNVNALLLGDSALYLCASSQTGTSMSEQFFGPGTRLTVL.

The chain joins TRBV19 to TRBJ2-7; 9 bases match TRBD1. V lost 5 bases, J lost 4 bases, and 9 bases stayed unmatched. Germline CDR1 reads LNHDA; CDR2 reads SQIVND (reference sequence). The CDR3 sequence is 15 residues long. The CDR3 bases are TGTGCCAGTAGTTACGGACAGGGGAGTCAGTACGAGCAGTACTTC. Its protein is CASSYGQGSQYEQYF.

V gene TRBV5-1 combines with J gene TRBJ2-7; D may be TRBD1 (5 bases). The V gene's germline CDR1 is SGHRS and CDR2 YFSETQ. Trimming left V 0 bases short and J 5 bases short, with 12 bases between. The CDR3 is 14 amino acids. The CDR3 reads CASSLGQGRNEQYF. CDR3 sequence (DNA): TGCGCCAGCAGCTTGGGCCAGGGTAGGAACGAGCAGTACTTC.

In this sample, this clonotype turned up many times. The chain carries TRBV10-3 and TRBJ2-2; D unresolved. Germline assignment: CDR1 ENHRY and CDR2 SYGVKD. This CDR3 has 16 amino acids. With 2 bases removed from V and 6 bases from J, the gap between germline ends came to 16 bases. The CDR3 DNA reads as TGTGCCATCAGTGAGAAAGAACTAATAATCTCCGGGGAGCTGTTTTTT. Translation gives CAISEKELIISGELFF.

J is TRBJ1-2 and V is TRBV12-3 or TRBV12-4, with 9 bases identical to TRBD1. The CDR3 is 16 amino acids. The V and J ends lost 5 bases and 4 bases, in that order; junction bases with no gene match: 11. CDR3: CASSQNGGQGSYGYTF. The CDR3 nucleotides read TGTGCCAGCAGTCAAAACGGGGGACAGGGAAGCTATGGCTACACCTTC.

This clonotype was observed a handful of times. This chain links TRBV4-3 with TRBJ2-2, with D perhaps given as TRBD1 or TRBD2 (5 bases each). The germline CDR1 and CDR2 sequences are LGHNA and YSLEER. Trimming cost V 0 bases and J 2 bases, with 16 bases left between them. There are 18 residues in the CDR3. The chain's CDR3 is CASSQDQGPGLNTGELFF. DNA for the CDR3: TGCGCCAGCAGCCAAGATCAGGGACCAGGGCTTAACACCGGGGAGCTGTTTTTT.

This chain uses TRBV4-3 with TRBJ2-1; unclear D gene. The CDR3 runs 14 residues. The V end was cut by 1 base, the J end by 6 bases, with 10 bases between. Germline CDR1 is LGHNA and CDR2 is YSLEER. The CDR3 sequence: CASSQVARGNEQFF. The CDR3 DNA sequence: TGCGCCAGCAGCCAAGTGGCCCGCGGCAATGAGCAGTTCTTC.

The table lists this clonotype with a few counts. The chain employs TRBV7-6 and TRBJ2-1; 10 bases align to TRBD2. With V trimmed by 5 bases and J by 1 base, 14 bases remained unmatched. The CDR3 covers 19 residues. Germline assignment: CDR1 SGHVS and CDR2 FNYEAQ. CDR3 region: CASSLLIAGGRGSYNEQFF. Written as DNA, the CDR3 is TGTGCCAGCAGCCTCCTGATAGCGGGGGGCCGAGGGTCCTACAATGAGCAGTTCTTC. The full variable domain, in which reference TRBV7-6 and TRBJ2-1 provide the parts outside the CDR3, is GAGVSQSPRYKVTKRGQDVALRCDPISGHVSLYWYRQALGQGPEFLTYFNYEAQQDKSGLPNDRFSAERPEGSISTLTIQRTEQRDSAMYRCASSLLIAGGRGSYNEQFFGPGTRLTVL.